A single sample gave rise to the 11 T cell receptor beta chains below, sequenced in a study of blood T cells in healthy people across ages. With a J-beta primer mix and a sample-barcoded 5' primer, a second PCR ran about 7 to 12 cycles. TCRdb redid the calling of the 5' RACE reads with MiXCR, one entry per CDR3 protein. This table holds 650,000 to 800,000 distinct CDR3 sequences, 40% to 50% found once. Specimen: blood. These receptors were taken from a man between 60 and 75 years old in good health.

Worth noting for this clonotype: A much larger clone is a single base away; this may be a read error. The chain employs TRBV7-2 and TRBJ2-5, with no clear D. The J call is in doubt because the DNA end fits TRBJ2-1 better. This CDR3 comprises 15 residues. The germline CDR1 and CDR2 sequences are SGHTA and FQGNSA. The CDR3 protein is CASSPTPVLQETQFF. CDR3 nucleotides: TGTGCCAGCAGCCCCACACCGGTACTCCAAGAGACCCAGTTCTTC.

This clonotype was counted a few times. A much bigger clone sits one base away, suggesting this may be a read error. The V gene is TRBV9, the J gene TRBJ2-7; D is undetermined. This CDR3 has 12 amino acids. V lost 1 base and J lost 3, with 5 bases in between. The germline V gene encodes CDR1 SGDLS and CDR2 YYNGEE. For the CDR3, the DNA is TGTGCCAGCAGCGTATGGGGCTACGAGCAGTACTTC. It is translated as CASSVWGYEQYF. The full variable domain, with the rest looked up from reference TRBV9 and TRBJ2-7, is DSGVTQTPKHLITATGQRVTLRCSPRSGDLSVYWYQQSLDQGLQFLIQYYNGEERAKGNILERFSAQQFPDLHSELNLSSLELGDSALYFCASSVWGYEQYFGPGTRLTVT.

The CDR3 protein is CASSPPSETQYF. CDR3 nucleotides: TGTGCCAGCTCACCACCGTCAGAGACCCAGTACTTC. The rearrangement uses TRBV18 and TRBJ2-5; D uncertain. Trimming left V 0 bases short and J 4 bases short, with 3 bases between. The germline gives CDR1 KGHSH, CDR2 LQKENI. The CDR3 spans 12 residues.

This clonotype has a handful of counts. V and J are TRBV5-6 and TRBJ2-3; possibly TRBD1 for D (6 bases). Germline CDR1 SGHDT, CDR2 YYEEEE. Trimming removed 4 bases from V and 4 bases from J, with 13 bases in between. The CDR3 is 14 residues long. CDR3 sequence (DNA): TGTGCCAGCAGCAAAGGGGGAACTCCAGATACGCAGTATTTT. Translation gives CASSKGGTPDTQYF.

CDR3 sequence: CASSRTSSTDTQYF. In DNA form, the CDR3 reads TGTGCCAGCAGCCGTACCTCCAGCACAGATACGCAGTATTTT. The chain uses TRBV25-1 and TRBJ2-3; the D is unclear. There are 14 residues in the CDR3. Trimming took 6 bases from V and 0 from J, leaving 10 bases between them. CDR1 and CDR2 (germline): MGHDK, SYGVNS.

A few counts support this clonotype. The CDR3 nucleotides read TGCAGCGTGGCTACTAGCGGGGGGCCCCGGGAGCAGTTCTTC. Amino acids: CSVATSGGPREQFF. This chain joins TRBV29-1 and TRBJ2-1; 12 bases are a match to TRBD2. The CDR3 totals 14 residues. Trimming took 6 bases from V and 10 from J; bases not matched to a gene: 10. Germline CDR1 is SQVTM and CDR2 is ANQGSEA.

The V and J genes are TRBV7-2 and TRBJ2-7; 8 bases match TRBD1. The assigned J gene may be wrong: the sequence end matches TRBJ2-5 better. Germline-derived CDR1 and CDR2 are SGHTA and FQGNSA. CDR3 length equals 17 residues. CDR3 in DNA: TGTGCCAGCAGCTTAGTTCTCGGCAGGGGGCTTGGCGAGACCCAGTACTTC. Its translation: CASSLVLGRGLGETQYF.

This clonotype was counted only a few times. CDR3 residues: CASSSSLAGFGGYTF. The CDR3 DNA reads as TGTGCCAGCAGTTCCTCACTAGCGGGGTTTGGCGGCTACACCTTC. V usage is TRBV12-3 or TRBV12-4 and J usage is TRBJ1-2; D remains ambiguous. The CDR3 is 15 amino acids. The V end was cut by 4 bases, the J end by 8 bases, with 20 bases between.

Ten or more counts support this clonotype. The CDR3 loop reads CASSTDAGLSYNEQFF. For the CDR3, the DNA is TGCGCCAGCAGCACAGACGCGGGGCTCTCCTACAATGAGCAGTTCTTC. V gene TRBV5-1 combines with J gene TRBJ2-1, with TRBD2 as a possible D gene (6 bases). CDR3 length: 16 residues. Germline lookup yields CDR1 SGHRS and CDR2 YFSETQ. V lost 4 bases, J lost 0 bases, and 14 bases lay in between.

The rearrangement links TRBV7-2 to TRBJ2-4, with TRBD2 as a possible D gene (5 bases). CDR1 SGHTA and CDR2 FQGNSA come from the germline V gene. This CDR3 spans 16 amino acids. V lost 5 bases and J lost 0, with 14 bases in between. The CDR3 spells CASSLGKGLAKNIQYF. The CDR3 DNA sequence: TGTGCCAGCAGCCTCGGGAAGGGTCTAGCCAAAAACATTCAGTACTTC.

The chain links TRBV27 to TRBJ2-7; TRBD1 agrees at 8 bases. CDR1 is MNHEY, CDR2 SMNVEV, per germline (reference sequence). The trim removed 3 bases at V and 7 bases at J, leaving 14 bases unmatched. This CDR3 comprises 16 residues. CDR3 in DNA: TGTGCCAGCAGTTTCTTTCACCGACAGGGGTCTAGGGAGCAGTACTTC. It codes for CASSFFHRQGSREQYF.